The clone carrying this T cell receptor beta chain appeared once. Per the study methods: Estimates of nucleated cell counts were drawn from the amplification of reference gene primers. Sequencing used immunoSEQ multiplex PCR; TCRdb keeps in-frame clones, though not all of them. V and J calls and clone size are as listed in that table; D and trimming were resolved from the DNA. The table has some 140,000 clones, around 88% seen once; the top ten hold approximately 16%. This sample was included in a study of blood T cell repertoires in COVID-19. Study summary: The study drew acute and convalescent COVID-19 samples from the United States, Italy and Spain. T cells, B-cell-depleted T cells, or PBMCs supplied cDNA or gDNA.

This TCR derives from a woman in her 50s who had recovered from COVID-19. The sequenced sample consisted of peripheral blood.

The DNA for the CDR3 is TGCGCCAGCAGCCCCACCCCAGGGACTAGCGGGAGCACAGATACGCAGTATTTT. This encodes CASSPTPGTSGSTDTQYF. V and J are TRBV5-1 and TRBJ2-3; 12 bases map to TRBD2. V trimming: 4 bases; J trimming: 0 bases; junction bases outside the gene matches: 9. Germline assignment: CDR1 SGHRS and CDR2 YFSETQ. The CDR3 runs 18 residues.